Each of the 23 T cell receptor beta chains below was sequenced from the same sample in a study of lymphopenia after photon versus proton radiotherapy (dated by TCRdb to between 2017 and 2020). Receptor amplification or capture employed the immunoSEQ multiplex PCR assay. TCRdb limited this immuneACCESS table to in-frame rearrangements with V and J called. A share of clones is missing; checked studies link under half to unresolved V genes, and the rest is unexplained. The sample table shows about 42,000 clones, and around 86% are seen once. Over 20% of the sample is held by the ten biggest clonotypes. The specimen was peripheral blood, collected from a patient treated with proton-based radiotherapy. The source is a woman between 70 and 85 years old with pancreatic cancer.

V usage is TRBV5-1 and J usage is TRBJ2-5; 9 bases are a match to TRBD1. V lost 4 bases, J lost 2 bases, and 3 bases stayed unmatched. CDR1 is SGHRS and CDR2 is YFSETQ in the germline V gene. The CDR3 has 14 residues. CDR3 coding DNA: TGCGCCAGCAGCCGGGGACAGGGACAAGAGACCCAGTACTTC. It encodes CASSRGQGQETQYF.

This clone was seen a few times. The V and J genes are TRBV5-5 and TRBJ2-3; 8 bases are a match to TRBD1. CDR3 size: 16 residues. V lost 4 bases to trimming and J lost 2 bases; unmatched junction nucleotides: 9. Germline CDR1 reads SGHKS; CDR2 reads YYEKEE (reference sequence). The DNA for the CDR3 is TGTGCCAGCAGCCAGGCCGGGACAGGCTTCACAGATACGCAGTATTTT. Its protein product is CASSQAGTGFTDTQYF.

V is TRBV25-1 and J is TRBJ1-6, with 8 nucleotides matching TRBD1. The germline V gene encodes CDR1 MGHDK and CDR2 SYGVNS. This CDR3 region has 13 residues. The CDR3 loop is CAGQGSYNSPLHF. CDR3 DNA: TGTGCAGGACAGGGTTCCTATAATTCACCCCTCCACTTT.

This clone was observed a handful of times. The chain recombines TRBV6-5 with TRBJ2-7, with a tentative D call TRBD1 (7 bases). The CDR3 is made up of 14 amino acids. Per germline, CDR1 MNHEY and CDR2 SVGAGI. V shed 6 bases and J shed 3 bases, with 15 bases lying between them. The CDR3 DNA is TGTGCCAGCAGCCGCGGGACAGATGGCTACGAGCAGTACTTC. This gives the protein CASSRGTDGYEQYF.

The V and J genes are TRBV6-1 and TRBJ1-1, with D unclear. Deletions cut 3 bases from V and 4 bases from J, with 15 bases between. Germline V gene lookup returns CDR1 MNHNS and CDR2 SASEGT. The CDR3 is made up of 15 amino acids. CDR3 region: CASSEGKGYGTEAFF. CDR3 DNA sequence: TGTGCCAGCAGTGAGGGTAAAGGGTATGGCACTGAAGCTTTCTTT.

This chain uses TRBV5-4 with TRBJ2-5, with D maybe TRBD1 (6 bases). CDR1 is SGHNT, CDR2 YYREEE, per germline (reference sequence). CDR3 length: 15 residues. V was trimmed by 0 bases and J by 4 bases, leaving 13 bases between them. This CDR3 is CASSLGAGVRETQYF. For the CDR3, the DNA is TGTGCCAGCAGCTTGGGGGCAGGGGTAAGAGAGACCCAGTACTTC.

The chain carries TRBV9 and TRBJ2-1; no firm D call. CDR3 length: 14 residues. Trimming took 6 bases from V and 4 from J, leaving 14 bases between them. CDR1 SGDLS and CDR2 YYNGEE come from the germline V gene. CDR3 nucleotide sequence: TGTGCCAGCACGGCCAGGTTAGGGTACAATGAGCAGTTCTTC. Translated, it gives CASTARLGYNEQFF.

This clone turned up a few times. The chain has TRBV4-1 and TRBJ1-5; no clear D. CDR1 and CDR2 from the germline V gene are MGHRA and YSYEKL. Trimming removed 0 bases from V and 5 bases from J, with 8 bases in between. This CDR3 spans 14 amino acids. CDR3 sequence: CASSQESVDQPQHF. CDR3 DNA: TGCGCCAGCAGCCAAGAGTCAGTCGATCAGCCCCAGCATTTT.

This clone was seen a handful of times. The rearrangement uses TRBV6-6 and TRBJ2-7; 10 nucleotides line up with TRBD2. The CDR3 covers 12 residues. CDR1 and CDR2 from the germline V gene are MNHNY and SVGAGI (reference sequence). V shed 8 bases and J 8 bases; nucleotides not matched to a gene: 6. CDR3 DNA sequence: TGTGCCAGCTCTAGCGGGGGCGTGAAGCAGTACTTC. Translated: CASSSGGVKQYF.

The rearrangement joins TRBV28 to TRBJ1-1, with D possibly being TRBD1 (5 bases). The V and J ends lost 6 bases and 6 bases respectively, with 17 bases between them. Germline assignment: CDR1 MDHEN and CDR2 SYDVKM. The CDR3 spans 14 residues. For the CDR3, the DNA is TGTGCCAGCAGCCTTCGGTACGTGGGGGCTGAAGCTTTCTTT. It translates to CASSLRYVGAEAFF.

This chain links TRBV29-1 with TRBJ2-7, with TRBD2 as a possible D gene (5 bases). CDR3 size: 14 residues. Trimming took 7 bases from V and 2 from J, leaving 18 bases between them. Germline V gene sequence: CDR1 SQVTM, CDR2 ANQGSEA. CDR3 amino acids: CSAVGGYPAYEQYF. The CDR3 DNA reads TGCAGCGCCGTCGGAGGTTACCCTGCCTACGAGCAGTACTTC.

This chain uses TRBV28 with TRBJ2-2, with 7 bases aligning to TRBD2. The CDR3 is 14 residues long. Germline trimming cut 7 bases from V and 8 bases from J; bases unmatched to any gene: 10. CDR1 and CDR2 (germline): MDHEN, SYDVKM. The CDR3 sequence: CASKGTTLGGELFF. The CDR3 region has the DNA TGTGCCAGCAAGGGGACTACTTTGGGGGGGGAGCTGTTTTTT.

The genes are TRBV7-2 and TRBJ2-5; TRBD1 matches at 8 bases. Germline CDR1 reads SGHTA; CDR2 reads FQGNSA. The CDR3 loop spans 15 amino acids. Losses at the gene ends were 5 bases for V and 5 bases for J; bases not matched to a gene: 10. The CDR3 nucleotides are TGTGCCAGCAGCCGAAGGGCAGGGGGCGCGGAGACCCAGTACTTC. Translating it yields CASSRRAGGAETQYF.

This clone was observed a handful of times. This chain connects TRBV9 to TRBJ2-1; D is unresolved. CDR3 length: 15 residues. Trimming pared 0 bases from V and 9 bases from J, leaving 16 bases between. The V gene's germline CDR1 is SGDLS and CDR2 YYNGEE. The CDR3 sequence: CASSVGGMALTEQFF. CDR3 nucleotide sequence: TGTGCCAGCAGCGTAGGGGGTATGGCCTTGACTGAGCAGTTCTTC.

V is TRBV29-1 and J is TRBJ1-1, with a possible D match to TRBD1 (5 bases). Germline V gives CDR1 SQVTM, CDR2 ANQGSEA. Trimming removed 6 bases from V and 9 bases from J, with 17 bases in between. The CDR3 is 12 amino acids. The CDR3 bases are TGCAGCGTCGGGGGGGGTCCCCTACAAGCTTTCTTT. Protein product: CSVGGGPLQAFF.

The chain carries TRBV10-3 and TRBJ1-5, with D maybe TRBD1 (6 bases). Trimming removed 10 bases at V and 4 bases at J, with 17 bases between. The germline V gene has CDR1 ENHRY and CDR2 SYGVKD. This CDR3 is built from 14 residues. CDR3 nucleotide sequence: TGTGCCACCACCCCCGACAGGCCGAATCAGCCCCAGCATTTT. Amino acid sequence: CATTPDRPNQPQHF.

V and J are TRBV28 and TRBJ2-7; 7 bases are shared with TRBD2. The V and J ends lost 6 bases and 0 bases, in that order; junction bases with no gene match: 5. The CDR3 is 14 amino acids. Germline V gene sequence: CDR1 MDHEN, CDR2 SYDVKM. The CDR3 sequence is CASRTSGTSYEQYF. The CDR3 bases are TGTGCCAGCAGAACCAGCGGGACCTCCTACGAGCAGTACTTC.

The chain is built from TRBV6-6 and TRBJ2-7; no clear D. This CDR3 has 15 amino acids. The V gene lost 4 bases and the J gene lost 2 bases, with 15 bases spanning the gap. Per germline, CDR1 MNHNY and CDR2 SVGAGI (reference sequence). The CDR3 here is CASSSPLKRAYEQYF. In nucleotides, the CDR3 is TGTGCCAGCAGTTCCCCCTTGAAAAGGGCCTACGAGCAGTACTTC.

J is TRBJ2-2 and V is TRBV6-5; D might be TRBD1 (5 bases). Trimming stripped 6 bases from V and 3 bases from J, with 11 bases between. Germline CDR1 reads MNHEY; CDR2 reads SVGAGI. This CDR3 region has 14 residues. In DNA, the CDR3 is TGTGCCAGCAGGCAGCAGGGCTACACCGGGGAGCTGTTTTTT. Protein sequence: CASRQQGYTGELFF.

V usage is TRBV11-3 and J usage is TRBJ2-1, with D perhaps given as TRBD1 or TRBD2 (6 bases each). The V gene's germline CDR1 is SGHNT and CDR2 YENEEA. V lost 1 base and J 7 bases, leaving 14 bases between the germline ends. This CDR3 region has 15 residues. CDR3 in amino acids: CASSLGRGALNEQFF. CDR3 DNA: TGTGCCAGCAGCTTAGGTAGGGGGGCCTTGAATGAGCAGTTCTTC.

This clone appeared a single time. J is TRBJ2-7 and V is TRBV11-2, with 8 bases lining up with TRBD1. Germline V gives CDR1 SGHAT, CDR2 FQNNGV. The V segment lost 6 bases and the J segment 2 bases; nucleotides outside the gene matches: 9. This CDR3 comprises 15 residues. CDR3 region: CASRTGQDPAYEQYF. Here the CDR3 DNA reads TGTGCCAGCAGAACGGGACAGGACCCTGCCTACGAGCAGTACTTC.

The chain has TRBV29-1 and TRBJ2-7; a possible D gene is TRBD1 (5 bases). This CDR3 comprises 13 residues. The germline CDR1 and CDR2 sequences are SQVTM and ANQGSEA. V lost 6 bases to trimming and J lost 3 bases, with 15 bases between them. In DNA form, the CDR3 reads TGCAGCGTCCGAACGACAGAAAACTACGAGCAGTACTTC. Translation: CSVRTTENYEQYF.

The chain employs TRBV30 and TRBJ2-3, with 8 bases aligning to TRBD2. With 0 bases clipped from V and 3 bases from J, the junction kept 2 bases outside the gene matches. CDR1 and CDR2 from the germline V gene are GTSNPN and SVGIG (reference sequence). This CDR3 spans 14 amino acids. In DNA form, the CDR3 reads TGTGCCTGGAGTGTCGCGGGGGGAACAGATACGCAGTATTTT. Translation gives CAWSVAGGTDTQYF.